The next 8 T cell receptor beta chains were all read from a single sample in a study of shared clonotypes between healthy human individuals. Assay used: immunoSEQ multiplex PCR; TCRdb lists only in-frame clones, some missing. Altogether 2 million to 2.5 million clones are present, just under 95% being singletons, with the ten largest covering roughly 0.34%. The sequenced material came from naive CD4+ T cells from PBMCs. Subset noted: CD45RA+ positively selected. These receptors all stem from a young man in good health. Some clones in this sample may be carry-over from other donors' samples.

The CDR3 sequence is CASSEAGNSYNEQFF. In DNA, the CDR3 is TGTGCCAGCAGTGAAGCTGGGAATTCGTACAATGAGCAGTTCTTC. This chain connects TRBV2 to TRBJ2-1; no definite D call. The germline V gene encodes CDR1 SNHLY and CDR2 FYNNEI. V was trimmed by 0 bases and J by 4 bases, leaving 10 bases between them. The CDR3 consists of 15 residues.

The chain is built from TRBV5-1 and TRBJ2-5; 7 bases map to TRBD1. V lost 4 bases and J lost 4; bases outside the gene matches: 13. Germline CDR1 is SGHRS and CDR2 is YFSETQ. CDR3 length equals 16 residues. CDR3 sequence: CASSQGAVQGRETQYF. The DNA of the CDR3 is TGCGCCAGCAGCCAAGGGGCTGTACAGGGGCGAGAGACCCAGTACTTC.

The chain couples TRBV6-5 to TRBJ2-4; D unclear. CDR3 length: 11 residues. Trimming removed 6 bases from V and 15 bases from J, with 15 bases in between. Looked up from germline, CDR1 is MNHEY and CDR2 is SVGAGI. CDR3 sequence (DNA): TGTGCCAGCAGGTCTACCACCGTCTGGTACTTC. This sequence encodes CASRSTTVWYF.

This sequence joins TRBV5-4 and TRBJ1-2; no reliable D call. Looked up from germline, CDR1 is SGHNT and CDR2 is YYREEE (reference sequence). This CDR3 is built from 15 residues. V lost 0 bases and J lost 4, with 13 bases in between. The CDR3, as DNA: TGTGCCAGCAGCTTGGCCGGGCCTCCGGGCTATGGCTACACCTTC. Translation: CASSLAGPPGYGYTF.

The chain carries TRBV10-3 and TRBJ1-1, with TRBD1 identical over 7 bases. The CDR3 sequence is 14 residues long. CDR1 and CDR2 (germline): ENHRY, SYGVKD. Germline trimming cut 4 bases from V and 3 bases from J; bases unmatched to any gene: 5. DNA of the CDR3: TGTGCCATCAGTGTGGGGCAGGGGGACACTGAAGCTTTCTTT. This translates into CAISVGQGDTEAFF.

This clone appeared a single time. The same CDR3 arises from other DNA sequences in this sample as well. V usage is TRBV5-1 and J usage is TRBJ1-3; D gene ambiguous. Germline V gene lookup returns CDR1 SGHRS and CDR2 YFSETQ. The CDR3 is 15 amino acids. Trimming pared 1 base from V and 0 bases from J, leaving 8 bases between. The CDR3: CASSLNSDSGNTIYF. CDR3 DNA sequence: TGCGCCAGCAGCTTGAACTCAGACTCTGGAAACACCATATATTTT.

The chain links TRBV28 to TRBJ1-2; D may be TRBD1 (5 bases). Germline V gene data show CDR1 as MDHEN and CDR2 as SYDVKM. Trimming shortened V by 6 bases and J by 8 bases, and 13 bases separated the two germline ends. There are 12 residues in the CDR3. CDR3 amino acids: CASRSQGGGYTF. The CDR3 DNA sequence: TGTGCCAGCAGGTCTCAGGGAGGCGGCTACACCTTC.

This clone came up once. The chain combines TRBV28 with TRBJ2-7; weak D call: TRBD2 (6 bases). V was trimmed by 8 bases and J by 0 bases, leaving 14 bases between them. The CDR3 spans 14 residues. The germline gives CDR1 MDHEN, CDR2 SYDVKM. CDR3 sequence: CASLPGTSSYEQYF. The CDR3 DNA sequence: TGTGCCAGCCTCCCCGGGACTTCCTCCTACGAGCAGTACTTC.